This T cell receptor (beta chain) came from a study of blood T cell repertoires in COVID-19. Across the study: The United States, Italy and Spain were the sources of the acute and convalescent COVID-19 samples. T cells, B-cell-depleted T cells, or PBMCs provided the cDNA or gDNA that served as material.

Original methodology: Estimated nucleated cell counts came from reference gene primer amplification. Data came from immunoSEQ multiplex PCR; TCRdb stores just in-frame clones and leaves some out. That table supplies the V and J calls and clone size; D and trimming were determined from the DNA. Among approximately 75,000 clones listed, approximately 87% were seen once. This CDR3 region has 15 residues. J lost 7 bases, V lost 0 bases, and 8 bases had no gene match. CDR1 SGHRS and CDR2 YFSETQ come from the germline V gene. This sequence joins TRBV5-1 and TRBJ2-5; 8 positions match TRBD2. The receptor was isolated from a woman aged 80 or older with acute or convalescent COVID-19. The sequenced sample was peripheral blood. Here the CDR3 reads CASSLEVSGTGTQYF. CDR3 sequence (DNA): TGCGCCAGCAGCTTGGAGGTTAGCGGGACCGGGACCCAGTACTTC.